This TCR beta chain appears in the sequencing data of a study of PD-L1 blockade in urothelial cancer. On the study more broadly: Male sex and bladder-origin urothelial cancer were recorded for about 85% of the roughly 29 patients.

V was shortened by 0 bases and J by 3 bases, with 12 bases between the two germline ends. Germline V lookup: CDR1 SEHNR, CDR2 FQNEAQ (reference sequence). The CDR3 contains 16 residues. Time point noted: pretreatment peripheral blood. Libraries were prepared by immunoSEQ multiplex PCR; TCRdb keeps only in-frame clonotypes and omits some of them. The sample carries 130,000 or so clones, approximately 84% recorded once. This clone was picked up one time. The chain joins TRBV7-9 to TRBJ1-3; possibly TRBD1 for D (5 bases). The source is a man aged 45-60 years with urothelial cancer. Sequenced here: PBMCs, sampled around atezolizumab (anti-PD-L1) treatment. In DNA form, the CDR3 reads TGTGCCAGCAGCTTAGCCGGGGGAACGGGTGGAAACACCATATATTTT. Amino acid sequence: CASSLAGGTGGNTIYF.